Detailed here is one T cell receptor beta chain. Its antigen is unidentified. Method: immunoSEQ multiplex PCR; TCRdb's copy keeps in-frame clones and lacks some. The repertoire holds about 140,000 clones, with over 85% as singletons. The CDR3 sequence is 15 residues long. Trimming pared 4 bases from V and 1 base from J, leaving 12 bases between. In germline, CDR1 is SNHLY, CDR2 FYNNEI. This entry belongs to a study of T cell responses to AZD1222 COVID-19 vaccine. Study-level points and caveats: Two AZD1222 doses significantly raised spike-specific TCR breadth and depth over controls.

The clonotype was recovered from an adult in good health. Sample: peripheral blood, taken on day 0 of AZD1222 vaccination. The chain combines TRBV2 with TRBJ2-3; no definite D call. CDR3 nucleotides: TGTGCCAGCAGTGTTAGCAGAGTCGGCACAGATACGCAGTATTTT. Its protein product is CASSVSRVGTDTQYF.